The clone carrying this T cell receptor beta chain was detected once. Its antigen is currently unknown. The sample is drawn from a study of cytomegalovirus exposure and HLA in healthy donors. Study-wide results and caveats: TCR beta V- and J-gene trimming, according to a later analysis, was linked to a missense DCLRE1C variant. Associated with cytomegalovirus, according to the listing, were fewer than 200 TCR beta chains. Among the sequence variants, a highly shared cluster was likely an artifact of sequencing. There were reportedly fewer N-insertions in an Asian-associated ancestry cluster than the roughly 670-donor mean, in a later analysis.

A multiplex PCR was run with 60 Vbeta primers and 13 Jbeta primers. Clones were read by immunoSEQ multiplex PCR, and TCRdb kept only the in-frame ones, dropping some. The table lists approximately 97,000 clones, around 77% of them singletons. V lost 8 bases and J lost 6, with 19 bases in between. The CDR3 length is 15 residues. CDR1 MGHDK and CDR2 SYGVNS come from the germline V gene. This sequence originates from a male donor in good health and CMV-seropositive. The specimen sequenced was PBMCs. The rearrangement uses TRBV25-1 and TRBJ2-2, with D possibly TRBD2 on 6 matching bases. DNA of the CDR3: TGTGCCAGCGGCGAGGCTGGAAGGAGGGCCGGGGAGCTGTTTTTT. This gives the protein CASGEAGRRAGELFF.